This TCR beta chain was identified in a study of T-cell memory formation after mild COVID-19. As for the study in general: TCR clusters were mostly confined to one donor each.

In TCRdb, the 5' RACE reads were re-called with MiXCR into one record per CDR3 protein. The table has fewer than 650,000 distinct CDR3 sequences, about 22% seen once. This clonotype was counted only a few times. CDR1 and CDR2 (germline): ENHRY, SYGVKD. V lost 0 bases and J 8 bases, leaving 11 bases between the germline ends. The CDR3 totals 14 residues. The sequenced sample consisted of PBMCs or a T cell subset sorted from them (not recorded which). The J gene is TRBJ2-1, the V gene TRBV10-3; D is ambiguous. This clonotype was obtained from an adult woman who had mild COVID-19 (a few samples of this study predate the infection). Cell type and time point are not known. CDR3 sequence (DNA): TGTGCCATCAGTGAGTCGAGCCTCCAGGATGAGCAGTTCTTC. This translates into CAISESSLQDEQFF.